The clone carrying this TCR beta chain ranks as medium-sized (0.01 to 0.1%) in terms of frequency. Its target is not known. This specimen belongs to a study of CXCR3-negative and CXCR3-positive naive CD8 T cells. Findings of the study overall: Comparison of naive CXCR3-negative and CXCR3-positive cells revealed similar TRBV-TRBJ usage, while memory cells differed. After cryopreservation, CXCR3 expression dropped partially; most assays used fresh PBMCs. Memory CD8+ cells showed much lower diversity, while both naive subsets were comparably high.

This CDR3 contains 15 residues. Germline-derived CDR1 and CDR2 are LGHNA and YSLEER. TRB cDNA was prepared as libraries by UMI-labeled 5' RACE. No DNA is given; TCRdb re-called the 5' RACE reads and lists each CDR3 protein once. The listing contains tens of thousands of distinct CDR3 sequences. The sample taken for sequencing was memory CD8+ T cells from blood. The chain employs TRBV4-3 and TRBJ2-3; TCRdb returns TRBD1, unconfirmable since there is no DNA. The receptor was derived from a human donor in good health. Some clones in this sample may be carry-over from other donors' samples. CDR3: CASSQEVRAQAKQYF.